This record covers a single TCR beta chain. The data were taken from a study of control samples from healthy donors and cancer patients. The length of the CDR3 is 15 residues. The germline V gene encodes CDR1 MGHRA and CDR2 YSYEKL. The V end lost 4 bases, the J end lost 1 base, and 12 bases lay between the germline ends. The assay was immunoSEQ multiplex PCR, and TCRdb's table has in-frame clones only and misses some. The sample lists about 180,000 clones; around nine tenths were seen once. The TCR sequence derives from a man under 40 in good health. The chain carries TRBV4-1 and TRBJ2-3; no definite D call. The specimen was blood. The CDR3 loop is CASSLTDPGTDTQYF. The CDR3 nucleotides read TGCGCCAGCAGCCTTACGGACCCGGGCACAGATACGCAGTATTTT.